The T cell receptor (beta chain) under discussion was sequenced for a study of T cell clusters in autoimmune cytopenias. Multiplex touch-down PCR amplified TRB using TRB-A and TRB-B pools in one tube. TCRdb re-called the multiplex PCR reads, yielding one record per CDR3 amino acid sequence without DNA. The sample table includes under 7,500 distinct CDR3 sequences. TRB was amplified from about 250 ng of peripheral blood genomic DNA per sample. Germline V CDR1 and CDR2: SNHLY, FYNNEI. This CDR3 spans 18 amino acids. Sequencing was performed on peripheral blood. The sequence was collected from a human donor with an autoimmune cytopenia or autoimmune hepatitis (not recorded which). The chain has TRBV2 and TRBJ1-2; TCRdb proposes TRBD1, but this gene call is untestable without DNA. The CDR3 sequence is CASSEAPYRQTMEAGYTF.